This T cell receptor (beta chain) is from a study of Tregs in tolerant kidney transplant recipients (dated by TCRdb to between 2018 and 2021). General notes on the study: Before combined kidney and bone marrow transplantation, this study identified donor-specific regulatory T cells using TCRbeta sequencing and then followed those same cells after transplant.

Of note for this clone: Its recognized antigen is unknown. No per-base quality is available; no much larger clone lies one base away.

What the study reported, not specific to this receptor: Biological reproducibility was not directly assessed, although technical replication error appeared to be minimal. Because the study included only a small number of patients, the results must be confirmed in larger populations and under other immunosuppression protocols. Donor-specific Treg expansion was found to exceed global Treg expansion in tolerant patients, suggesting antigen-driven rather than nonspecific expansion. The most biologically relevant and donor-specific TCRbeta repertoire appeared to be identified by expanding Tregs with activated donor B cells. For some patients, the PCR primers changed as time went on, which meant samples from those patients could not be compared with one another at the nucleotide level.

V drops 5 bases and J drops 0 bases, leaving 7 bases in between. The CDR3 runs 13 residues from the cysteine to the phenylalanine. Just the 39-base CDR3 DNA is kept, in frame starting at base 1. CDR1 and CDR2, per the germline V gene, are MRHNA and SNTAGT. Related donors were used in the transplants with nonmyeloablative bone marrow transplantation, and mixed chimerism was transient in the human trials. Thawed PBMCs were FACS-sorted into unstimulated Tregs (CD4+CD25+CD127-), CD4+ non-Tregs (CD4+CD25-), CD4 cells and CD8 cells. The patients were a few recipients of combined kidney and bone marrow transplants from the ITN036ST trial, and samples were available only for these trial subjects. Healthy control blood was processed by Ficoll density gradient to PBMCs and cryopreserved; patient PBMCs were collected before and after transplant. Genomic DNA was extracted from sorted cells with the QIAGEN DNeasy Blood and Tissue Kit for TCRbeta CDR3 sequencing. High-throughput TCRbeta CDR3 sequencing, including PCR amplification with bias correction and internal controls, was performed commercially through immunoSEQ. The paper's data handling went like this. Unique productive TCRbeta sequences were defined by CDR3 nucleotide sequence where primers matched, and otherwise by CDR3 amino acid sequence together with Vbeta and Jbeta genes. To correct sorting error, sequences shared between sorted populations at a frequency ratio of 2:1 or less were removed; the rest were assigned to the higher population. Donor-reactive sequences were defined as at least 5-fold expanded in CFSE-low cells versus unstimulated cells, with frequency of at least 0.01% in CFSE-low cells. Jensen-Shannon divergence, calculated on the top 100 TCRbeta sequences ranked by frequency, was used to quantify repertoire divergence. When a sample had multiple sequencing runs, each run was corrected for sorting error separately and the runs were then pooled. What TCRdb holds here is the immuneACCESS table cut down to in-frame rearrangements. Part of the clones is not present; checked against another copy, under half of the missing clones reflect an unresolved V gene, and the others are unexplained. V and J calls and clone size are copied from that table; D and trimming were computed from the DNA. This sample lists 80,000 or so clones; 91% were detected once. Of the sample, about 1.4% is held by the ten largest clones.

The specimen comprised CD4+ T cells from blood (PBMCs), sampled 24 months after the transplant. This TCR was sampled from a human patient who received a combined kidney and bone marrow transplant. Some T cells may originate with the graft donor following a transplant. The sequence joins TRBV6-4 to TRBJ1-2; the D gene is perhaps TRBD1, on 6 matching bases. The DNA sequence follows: TGTGCCAGCAGTCGGACAGCTAACTATGGCTACACCTTC. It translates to CASSRTANYGYTF.